The 8 T cell receptor beta chains below were found in one sample sequenced in a study of T cell repertoires and HLA-DP antigens. Sequenced by immunoSEQ multiplex PCR; TCRdb stores in-frame clones only, minus some. This table has approximately 110,000 clones, around 92% appearing once. The antigens these receptors bind are not known. Specimen: CD4+ T cells from PBMCs. The receptors were gathered from a woman younger than 35 in good health and CMV-seronegative.

This clone was picked up a small number of times. CDR3 DNA sequence: TGTGCCAGCAGTTCGGGGGGCTCCTACGAGCAGTACGTC. Amino acids: CASSSGGSYEQYV. This chain connects TRBV28 to TRBJ2-7; the match to TRBD2 covers 7 bases. The CDR3 consists of 13 residues. In germline, CDR1 is MDHEN, CDR2 SYDVKM. Germline trimming cut 4 bases from V and 0 bases from J; bases unmatched to any gene: 0.

The CDR3 DNA reads TGTGCCAGCAGCGTAGTGGGGGTTGGGGTAGCTTTCTTT. Amino acid sequence: CASSVVGVGVAFF. The chain carries TRBV9 and TRBJ1-1; D may be TRBD1 (5 bases). The CDR3 is made up of 13 amino acids. Germline values: CDR1 SGDLS, CDR2 YYNGEE. V dropped 0 bases and J dropped 10 bases, with 13 bases sitting between them.

The V gene is TRBV19, the J gene TRBJ2-1; 13 nucleotides match TRBD2. Germline lookup yields CDR1 LNHDA and CDR2 SQIVND (reference sequence). Trimming took 4 bases from V and 0 from J; bases not matched to a gene: 9. This CDR3 contains 19 residues. The CDR3, as DNA: TGTGCCAGTAGTACGGTGGGACTAGCGGGGAGGAGCTCCTACAATGAGCAGTTCTTC. Protein: CASSTVGLAGRSSYNEQFF. Together with reference TRBV19 and TRBJ2-1, the CDR3 gives the full variable domain: DGGITQSPKYLFRKEGQNVTLSCEQNLNHDAMYWYRQDPGQGLRLIYYSQIVNDFQKGDIAEGYSVSREKKESFPLTVTSAQKNPTAFYLCASSTVGLAGRSSYNEQFFGPGTRLTVL.

The chain employs TRBV9 and TRBJ2-5, with TRBD1 identical over 11 bases. V shed 0 bases, J shed 7 bases, and the junction held 5 bases outside the gene matches. Looked up from germline, CDR1 is SGDLS and CDR2 is YYNGEE. This CDR3 comprises 15 residues. CDR3 DNA: TGTGCCAGCAGCGTAGCGGACAGGGGGCTCGTGACCCAGTACTTC. Its protein is CASSVADRGLVTQYF.

This rearrangement joins TRBV6-5 to TRBJ2-7; D uncertain. CDR3 length equals 12 residues. With 0 bases removed from V and 6 bases from J, the gap between germline ends came to 6 bases. The germline CDR1 and CDR2 sequences are MNHEY and SVGAGI. The CDR3 DNA follows: TGTGCCAGCAGTTACTCGGTTGGCGAGCAGTACTTC. Its translation is CASSYSVGEQYF.

V usage is TRBV5-8 and J usage is TRBJ1-2; perhaps TRBD1 as D (5 bases). In germline, CDR1 is SGHTS, CDR2 YDEGEE. Trimming removed 4 bases from V and 8 bases from J, with 15 bases in between. The CDR3 runs 13 residues. Here the CDR3 DNA reads TGTGCCAGCAGCCCGACAGTCACAGGAGGCTACACCTTC. Translation: CASSPTVTGGYTF.

V usage is TRBV28 and J usage is TRBJ2-2, with a tentative D call TRBD1 (6 bases). There are 17 residues in the CDR3. Deletions cut 6 bases from V and 0 bases from J, with 17 bases between. The germline V gene has CDR1 MDHEN and CDR2 SYDVKM. CDR3 bases: TGTGCCAGCAGCCGGACCTTCGGGACACCGAACACCGGGGAGCTGTTTTTT. This translates into CASSRTFGTPNTGELFF.

This rearrangement joins TRBV5-1 to TRBJ1-1, with D perhaps matching TRBD1 (6 bases). CDR3 size: 12 residues. V gave up 5 bases and J gave up 2 bases, with 7 bases separating them. Germline loops: CDR1 SGHRS, CDR2 YFSETQ. The CDR3 coding sequence is TGCGCCAGCAGGGACAGAAACACTGAAGCTTTCTTT. Translation gives CASRDRNTEAFF.